This T cell receptor (beta chain) was obtained from a study of sequential checkpoint blockade in melanoma. This clone was found a few times. The method was immunoSEQ multiplex PCR; TCRdb's version includes in-frame clones alone and lacks a portion of them. The data hold about 4,900 clones, with 34% observed a single time. As to treatment: randomized to nivolumab then ipilimumab (arm A) or the reverse (arm B). The CDR3 runs to 13 residues. The V and J ends lost 6 bases and 3 bases respectively, with 8 bases between them. Germline assignment: CDR1 SNHLY and CDR2 FYNNEI. This clonotype originated in a human donor with melanoma. The sequencing used tumor tissue (inferred from file names), collected from a patient given nivolumab and ipilimumab in sequence. The rearrangement links TRBV2 to TRBJ2-2; D is unclear. This chain's CDR3 is CASSVGYTGELFF. CDR3 coding DNA: TGTGCCAGCAGCGTAGGATACACCGGGGAGCTGTTTTTT.